The T cell receptor beta chain under discussion was sequenced for a study of CD8+CD57+ T cells in acquired aplastic anemia. About the study: The sorted CD4+ and CD8+ cells yielded an average around 3.2 ug of DNA.

For this clonotype: As yet, its antigen is unknown.

TCR beta VDJ and CDR3 profiling used genomic DNA as template. MiXCR was run by TCRdb on the reads, yielding one entry per CDR3 protein. The data hold roughly 80,000 distinct CDR3 sequences, with around 42% observed a single time. The germline V and J ends were trimmed by 0 bases and 2 bases, with 9 bases remaining between them. The CDR3 consists of 15 residues. CDR1 and CDR2 from the germline V gene are SGHRS and YFSETQ. Study-level findings and limits: Statistical testing detected no significant gap in CD8+ Simpson's diversity between patients and controls.

This TCR came from a human donor in good health, serving as a control. The chain links TRBV5-1 to TRBJ1-3; D not certain. Sample: sorted CD4+, CD8+, or CD8+CD57+ T cells (not recorded which) from PBMCs. DNA for the CDR3: TGCGCCAGCAGCTTGGAGCCATTTACTGGAAACACCATATATTTT. Protein product: CASSLEPFTGNTIYF.